This TCR beta chain was recovered during a study of cytotoxic CD8 clonotypes in ibrutinib-treated CLL. Profiling relied on immunoSEQ multiplex PCR, and the TCRdb table lists in-frame clones only, not all of them. This sample carries about 44,000 clones, 60% to 80% of them seen once, and the ten largest clones take around 13%. Study outcomes and limitations: Clonality rose at ibrutinib response, held steady in sustained remission, and fell toward baseline at progression.

Germline V gene lookup returns CDR1 SGHDN and CDR2 FVKESK. CDR3 length: 13 residues. Trimming took off 2 bases at V and 6 bases at J, with 7 bases between the two ends. Concerning this clone: Its specificity is unknown.

The sample consisted of PBMCs, taken after 12 months of ibrutinib treatment. The TCR was taken from a human donor with chronic lymphocytic leukemia. The gene calls are TRBV14 and TRBJ2-2; D is unresolved. The CDR3 sequence: CASSQRQAGELFF. Written as DNA, the CDR3 is TGTGCCAGCAGCCAACGGCAGGCCGGGGAGCTGTTTTTT.